A single sample gave rise to the 16 T cell receptor beta chains below, sequenced in a study of spatial heterogeneity in lung cancer. Documented time point: blood at routine non-recurrence follow-up after resection. TCRdb used MiXCR to reprocess the 5' RACE reads, holding one entry per CDR3 protein. In the table there are tens of thousands of distinct CDR3 sequences, 12% of which are singletons. The starting material was PBMCs, obtained at follow-up. The receptors stem from a male donor with early-stage non-small cell lung cancer.

The V gene is TRBV11-2, the J gene TRBJ2-1; 14 bases align to TRBD2. The trim removed 6 bases at V and 4 bases at J, leaving 2 bases unmatched. The germline V gene has CDR1 SGHAT and CDR2 FQNNGV. This CDR3 spans 15 amino acids. In DNA, the CDR3 is TGTGCCAGCAGGGGGACTAGCGGGAGATACAATGAGCAGTTCTTC. Its translation is CASRGTSGRYNEQFF. Variable domain in full (rest from reference TRBV11-2 and TRBJ2-1): EAGVAQSPRYKIIEKRQSVAFWCNPISGHATLYWYQQILGQGPKLLIQFQNNGVVDDSQLPKDRFSAERLKGVDSTLKIQPAKLEDSAVYLCASRGTSGRYNEQFFGPGTRLTVL.

In its sample, this clonotype was seen many times. The V gene is TRBV14, the J gene TRBJ1-2; a weak D match, TRBD1 (6 bases). The CDR3 loop spans 15 amino acids. V shed 3 bases and J shed 4 bases, with 15 bases lying between them. Germline CDR1 and CDR2: SGHDN and FVKESK. In nucleotides, the CDR3 is TGTGCCAGCAGCCAGGACAGCTATTCCACCTATGGCTACACCTTC. Encoded protein: CASSQDSYSTYGYTF. The variable domain in full, with the rest retrieved from reference TRBV14 and TRBJ1-2, is EAGVTQFPSHSVIEKGQTVTLRCDPISGHDNLYWYRRVMGKEIKFLLHFVKESKQDESGMPNNRFLAERTGGTYSTLKVQPAELEDSGVYFCASSQDSYSTYGYTFGSGTRLTVV.

The genes are TRBV11-2 and TRBJ2-7; a weak D match, TRBD1 (5 bases). Trimming shortened V by 5 bases and J by 5 bases, and 22 bases separated the two germline ends. The length of the CDR3 is 16 residues. Germline CDR1 is SGHAT and CDR2 is FQNNGV. CDR3 sequence: CASSPIAYRFTHEQYF. As DNA, the CDR3 is TGTGCCAGCAGCCCAATCGCCTACAGGTTTACTCACGAGCAGTACTTC.

This clonotype showed up just a few times. The chain uses TRBV7-2 and TRBJ1-1; D not certain. There are 12 residues in the CDR3. V dropped 5 bases and J dropped 9 bases, with 13 bases sitting between them. Germline CDR1 and CDR2: SGHTA and FQGNSA. This CDR3 reads CASSLLNRKAFF. The CDR3 region has the DNA TGTGCCAGCAGCCTCCTTAACCGAAAAGCTTTCTTT.

This clonotype was detected many times. The V gene is TRBV12-3 or TRBV12-4, the J gene TRBJ1-2, with 8 bases that match TRBD1. The CDR3 spans 13 residues. The trim removed 6 bases at V and 5 bases at J, leaving 5 bases unmatched. The CDR3 protein is CASSSGQGYGYTF. The CDR3 coding sequence is TGTGCCAGCAGCTCCGGACAGGGTTATGGCTACACCTTC.

This clonotype was found a few times. The V call is TRBV12-3 or TRBV12-4, the J call TRBJ2-2, with D possibly matching TRBD1 (5 bases). V was cut by 6 bases and J by 2 bases, with 16 bases left in between. The CDR3 has 16 residues. The CDR3 here is CASSPGFGSNTGELFF. The CDR3 region has the DNA TGTGCCAGCAGCCCAGGGTTTGGGTCAAACACCGGGGAGCTGTTTTTT.

The chain is built from TRBV6-2 or TRBV6-3 and TRBJ2-7, with TRBD1 matching 8 bases. With V trimmed by 2 bases and J by 3 bases, 9 bases remained unmatched. The CDR3 has 16 residues. Looked up from germline, CDR1 is MNHEY and CDR2 is SVGEGT. This CDR3 reads CASSYDGTGLVYEQYF. DNA of the CDR3: TGTGCCAGCAGTTACGATGGGACAGGTTTGGTCTACGAGCAGTACTTC.

The table lists this clonotype with many counts. This chain links TRBV12-3 or TRBV12-4 with TRBJ1-2; no clear D. The CDR3 length is 13 residues. The V gene lost 5 bases and the J gene lost 2 bases, with 9 bases spanning the gap. The CDR3 DNA sequence: TGTGCCAGCAGTCAACTCCGAAACTATGGCTACACCTTC. Protein product: CASSQLRNYGYTF.

The chain is built from TRBV7-2 and TRBJ1-5, with 9 bases fitting TRBD1. The J segment lost 5 bases and the V segment lost 6 bases, leaving 8 bases of the junction unmatched. The germline V gene has CDR1 SGHTA and CDR2 FQGNSA. This CDR3 has 15 residues. CDR3 sequence: CASRIDRGFYQPQHF. The CDR3 region has the DNA TGTGCCAGCAGGATCGACAGGGGGTTTTATCAGCCCCAGCATTTT.

This chain connects TRBV6-5 to TRBJ1-2, with D perhaps TRBD1 (5 bases). Trimming took 2 bases from V and 4 from J, leaving 11 bases between them. CDR3 length equals 14 residues. Germline-derived CDR1 and CDR2 are MNHEY and SVGAGI. CDR3 nucleotides: TGTGCCAGCAGTTACGGAGGGACGGCCTATGGCTACACCTTC. This encodes CASSYGGTAYGYTF.

At least ten counts were recorded for this clonotype. The chain is built from TRBV4-1 and TRBJ1-1; TRBD1 agrees at 8 bases. CDR3 length: 13 amino acids. Germline V lookup: CDR1 MGHRA, CDR2 YSYEKL. With 1 base clipped from V and 10 bases from J, the junction kept 5 bases outside the gene matches. The CDR3 DNA reads TGCGCCAGCAGCCAAGGATCAGGGGGCCGAGCTTTCTTT. This gives the protein CASSQGSGGRAFF.

This clonotype was recorded at least ten times. The chain employs TRBV7-9 and TRBJ2-1, with TRBD1 as a possible D gene (6 bases). The V end was cut by 5 bases, the J end by 8 bases, with 19 bases between. The CDR3 sequence is 15 residues long. Germline V lookup: CDR1 SEHNR, CDR2 FQNEAQ (reference sequence). CDR3 coding DNA: TGTGCCAGCAGCCTACAGCCGGTCAGGGGCGATGAGCAGTTCTTC. Amino acid sequence: CASSLQPVRGDEQFF.

The V gene is TRBV20-1, the J gene TRBJ1-1; D gene unclear. Germline CDR1 is DFQATT and CDR2 is SNEGSKA (reference sequence). Trimming cost V 6 bases and J 11 bases, with 22 bases left between them. The CDR3 consists of 13 residues. The CDR3 DNA follows: TGCAGTGCCCCCCGACCGGGTACCCTGGGTGCTTTCTTT. Protein: CSAPRPGTLGAFF.

The chain employs TRBV5-1 and TRBJ2-2; weak D call: TRBD2 (6 bases). The germline CDR1 and CDR2 sequences are SGHRS and YFSETQ. The CDR3 has 15 residues. V was shortened by 7 bases and J by 0 bases, with 13 bases between the two germline ends. The CDR3 coding sequence is TGCGCCAGCGGGGATGGGACTGCGAACACCGGGGAGCTGTTTTTT. Its translation is CASGDGTANTGELFF. The full variable domain, rest sourced from reference TRBV5-1 and TRBJ2-2, is KAGVTQTPRYLIKTRGQQVTLSCSPISGHRSVSWYQQTPGQGLQFLFEYFSETQRNKGNFPGRFSGRQFSNSRSEMNVSTLELGDSALYLCASGDGTANTGELFFGEGSRLTVL.

This clonotype was counted at least ten times. J is TRBJ2-7 and V is TRBV7-9; D might be TRBD2 (6 bases). There are 14 residues in the CDR3. Germline V gene sequence: CDR1 SEHNR, CDR2 FQNEAQ (reference sequence). Trimming cost V 2 bases and J 2 bases, with 10 bases left between them. The CDR3 sequence: CASSLRTSPYEQYF. CDR3 DNA sequence: TGTGCCAGCAGCTTACGAACTAGCCCCTACGAGCAGTACTTC.

This clonotype came up a few times. The chain carries TRBV30 and TRBJ2-2; D could derive from TRBD1 or TRBD2 (5 bases each). The CDR3 has 14 amino acids. Trimming shortened V by 4 bases and J by 2 bases, and 11 bases separated the two germline ends. The V gene's germline CDR1 is GTSNPN and CDR2 SVGIG (reference sequence). CDR3 sequence (DNA): TGTGCCTGGATGGGGGAACCAAACACCGGGGAGCTGTTTTTT. It specifies CAWMGEPNTGELFF.